The T cell receptor beta chain described here comes from a study of T cells after yellow fever vaccination. TCRdb reanalysed the 5' RACE reads using MiXCR and keeps one entry per CDR3 protein. The sample carries roughly 250,000 distinct CDR3 sequences, 10% to 15% recorded once. The CDR3 runs 17 residues. V was trimmed by 6 bases and J by 4 bases, leaving 22 bases between them. The sequencing used CD4+ T cells sorted from PBMCs, collected 45 days after the yellow fever booster vaccination. The TCR comes from a man aged 25 to 40 who received the YFV17D yellow fever vaccine. This chain joins TRBV12-3 or TRBV12-4 and TRBJ2-1; either TRBD1 or TRBD2 may fit D (7 bases each). Here the CDR3 reads CASRSKQGEGRYNEQFF. CDR3 in DNA: TGTGCCAGCAGGTCCAAGCAGGGGGAGGGCCGATACAATGAGCAGTTCTTC.